This TCR beta chain was captured in a study of T cell changes during pregnancy in multiple sclerosis. The germline V gene encodes CDR1 SGHTA and CDR2 FQGNSA. V gave up 2 bases and J gave up 5 bases, with 9 bases separating them. CDR3 length equals 14 residues. Assay: immunoSEQ multiplex PCR; the TCRdb copy retains only in-frame clones and omits some. The sample yields about 46,000 clones, roughly nine tenths seen once. Sequences were derived from CD4+ T cells from peripheral blood mononuclear cells, sampled after pregnancy. The receptor was isolated from a female donor with multiple sclerosis, enrolled in a pregnancy study. V gene TRBV7-2 combines with J gene TRBJ2-2; D gene uncertain. CDR3 residues: CASSLNKKTGELFF. DNA for the CDR3: TGTGCCAGCAGCTTAAACAAGAAGACCGGGGAGCTGTTTTTT.